The entry below describes one T cell receptor (beta chain). Its antigen is still unknown. Several immunoSEQ plates received, in even portions, the genomic DNA of each subset. Clones were read by immunoSEQ multiplex PCR, and TCRdb kept only the in-frame ones, dropping some. The sample comprises over 750,000 clones, 90% to 97% of which are singletons, and less than 0.3% rests with the top ten. The germline gives CDR1 SGHNT, CDR2 YYREEE (reference sequence). The ends lost 4 bases at V and 3 bases at J; junction bases unmatched: 7. CDR3 length: 14 residues. The naive CD8 subset, CD45RO-negative cells positively selected for CCR7, excluded terminally differentiated effector memory CD45RA+ cells. The data are from a study of shared clonotypes between healthy human individuals. Study-wide findings and caveats: Clonotype sharing across four donors was observed for roughly 5% of naive CD4 clonotypes. Sampling covered nothing but blood. Tissue TCR repertoires likely differ from those found in blood.

The V and J genes are TRBV5-4 and TRBJ2-7, with TRBD1 identical over 7 bases. Sequencing was done on a sample of naive CD8+ T cells sorted from blood. This clonotype was obtained from a man aged 30-40 years in good health. The CDR3 spells CASSQTNRGYEQYF. DNA of the CDR3: TGTGCCAGCAGCCAAACAAACAGGGGCTACGAGCAGTACTTC.